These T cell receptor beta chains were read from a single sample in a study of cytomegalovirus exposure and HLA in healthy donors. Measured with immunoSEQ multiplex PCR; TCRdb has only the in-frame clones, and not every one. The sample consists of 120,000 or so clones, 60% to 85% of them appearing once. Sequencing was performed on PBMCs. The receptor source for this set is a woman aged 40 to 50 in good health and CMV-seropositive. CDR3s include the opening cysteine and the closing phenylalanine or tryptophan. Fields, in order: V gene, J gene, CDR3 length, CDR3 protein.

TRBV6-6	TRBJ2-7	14	CASNRGSDTYEQYF
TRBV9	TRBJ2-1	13	CASQGLSYNEQFF
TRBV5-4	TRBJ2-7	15	CASSLTGESSYEQYF
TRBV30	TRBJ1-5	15	CACTGGPYSNQPQHF
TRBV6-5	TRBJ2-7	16	CASSYSGGMGPYEQYF
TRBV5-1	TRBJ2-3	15	CASLGGGGVTDTQYF
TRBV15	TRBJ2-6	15	CATSTTGSGANVLTF
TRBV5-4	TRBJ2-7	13	CASSTRLSYEQYF
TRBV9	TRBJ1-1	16	CASSVLPEGTVNEAFF
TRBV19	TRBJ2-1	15	CATVSRRSSYNEQFF
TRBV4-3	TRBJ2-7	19	CASSQDWSAGELFGYEQYF
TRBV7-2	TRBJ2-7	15	CASSLVSGRAYEQYF
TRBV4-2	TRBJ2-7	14	CASSPAGGHREQYF
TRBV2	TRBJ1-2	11	CASTGGYGYTF
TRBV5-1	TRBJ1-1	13	CASSNTGGTEAFF
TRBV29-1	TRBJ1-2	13	CSAGGGPRSGYTF
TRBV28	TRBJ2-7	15	CASSLGRGRRYEQYF
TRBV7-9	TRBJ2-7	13	CASSFTGLYEQYF
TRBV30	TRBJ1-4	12	CAWTGDPDKLFF
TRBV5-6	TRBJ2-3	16	CASSRRLAGDTDTQYF
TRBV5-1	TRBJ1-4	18	CASTLTWTGRGRNEKLFF
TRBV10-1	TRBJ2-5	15	CASSDQRGGVETQYF
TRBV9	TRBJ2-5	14	CASSATGNGETQYF
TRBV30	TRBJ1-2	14	CAWSPKGGGYGYTF
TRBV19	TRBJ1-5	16	CASSMGGQVSNQPQHF
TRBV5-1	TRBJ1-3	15	CASSPQGADGNTIYF
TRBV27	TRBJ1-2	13	CASSWGQGHGYTF
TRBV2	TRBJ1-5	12	CASSEARQPQHF